A single sample gave rise to the 11 T cell receptor beta chains below, sequenced in a study of T cell repertoires in cytomegalovirus infection. One entry per CDR3 protein, called by TCRdb with MiXCR from the reads. The data contain tens of thousands of distinct CDR3 sequences, about 24% of them singletons. No antigen has been identified for these receptors. The sample consisted of CD8+ T cells from cultured PBMCs, taken from culture after CMV antigen stimulation. The receptors were gathered from a human donor in good health (CMV status not recorded). Some clones in this sample may be carry-over from other donors' samples.

This chain connects TRBV7-9 to TRBJ1-2; no firm D call. This CDR3 is 11 amino acids long. CDR1 SEHNR and CDR2 FQNEAQ come from the germline V gene (reference sequence). V was trimmed by 4 bases and J by 5 bases, leaving 5 bases between them. CDR3 sequence reads: CASSSPYGYTF. The DNA for the CDR3 is TGTGCCAGCAGCTCTCCTTATGGCTACACCTTC.

This clonotype has a handful of counts. This rearrangement joins TRBV28 to TRBJ1-4, with D possibly TRBD1 on 6 matching bases. The germline gives CDR1 MDHEN, CDR2 SYDVKM. The CDR3 consists of 14 residues. V was trimmed by 11 bases and J by 5 bases, leaving 18 bases between them. The CDR3 DNA is TGTGCCGGCTGCCGAGGGGGTGGGAATGAAAAACTGTTTTTT. This translates into CAGCRGGGNEKLFF.

The chain combines TRBV13 with TRBJ2-7; 7 positions agree with TRBD1. The CDR3 has 16 amino acids. The germline CDR1 and CDR2 sequences are PRHDT and FYEKMQ (reference sequence). J lost 4 bases, V lost 4 bases, and 13 bases had no gene match. CDR3 nucleotides: TGTGCCAGCAGCTCCTCATCGACAGGGAGCCTTTACGAGCAGTACTTC. This sequence encodes CASSSSSTGSLYEQYF.

CDR3 residues: CATSDFKGQNYF. The CDR3 nucleotides read TGTGCCACCAGTGATTTCAAAGGACAGAACTATTTT. The chain carries TRBV24-1 and TRBJ2-3, with D possibly being TRBD1 (6 bases). This CDR3 has 12 residues. Germline CDR1 and CDR2: KGHDR and SFDVKD. V was shortened by 1 base and J by 15 bases, with 13 bases between the two germline ends.

This clonotype was detected only a few times. The chain joins TRBV2 to TRBJ2-7; 11 positions agree with TRBD1. Germline V gives CDR1 SNHLY, CDR2 FYNNEI. J gave up 1 base and V 8 bases, and 16 bases lay outside the gene matches. This CDR3 contains 18 residues. CDR3 nucleotide sequence: TGTGCCAGCTCCCTGGGACAGGGGGACTATCGGCTTTCCTACGAGCAGTACTTC. Its translation: CASSLGQGDYRLSYEQYF.

Only a few counts were recorded for this clonotype. The V call is TRBV4-2, the J call TRBJ1-4; TRBD1 agrees at 11 bases. This CDR3 region has 16 residues. From germline, CDR1 is LGHNA and CDR2 YNFKEQ. The J segment lost 8 bases and the V segment lost 0 bases, leaving 5 bases of the junction unmatched. CDR3 sequence reads: CASSQEDRGLAEKLFF. CDR3 DNA sequence: TGTGCCAGCAGCCAAGAGGACAGGGGGCTCGCCGAAAAACTGTTTTTT.

The genes are TRBV4-3 and TRBJ2-5; 10 bases fit TRBD2. Trimming took 0 bases from V and 5 from J; bases not matched to a gene: 3. The CDR3 length is 15 residues. The V gene's germline CDR1 is LGHNA and CDR2 YSLEER. The CDR3 DNA is TGCGCCAGCAGCCAAGATAGCGGGAGGCGCGAGACCCAGTACTTC. As protein: CASSQDSGRRETQYF.

This clonotype was seen only a few times. The rearrangement links TRBV5-5 to TRBJ1-2; D not certain. There are 13 residues in the CDR3. Germline V gene data show CDR1 as SGHKS and CDR2 as YYEKEE (reference sequence). Trimming took 4 bases from V and 2 from J, leaving 9 bases between them. The CDR3 spells CASSTTDNYGYTF. DNA for the CDR3: TGTGCCAGCAGCACGACGGACAACTATGGCTACACCTTC.

This clonotype was seen a handful of times. J is TRBJ1-2 and V is TRBV5-6; D might be TRBD1 (6 bases). CDR3 length: 13 residues. Germline values: CDR1 SGHDT, CDR2 YYEEEE. Trimming pared 3 bases from V and 1 base from J, leaving 7 bases between. This CDR3 reads CASSWTDNYGYTF. The CDR3, as DNA: TGTGCCAGCAGCTGGACAGATAACTATGGCTACACCTTC.

Many counts were recorded for this clonotype. J is TRBJ1-5 and V is TRBV7-8, with unresolved D. Trimming shortened V by 3 bases and J by 10 bases, and 13 bases separated the two germline ends. CDR3 length: 13 residues. Germline V CDR1 and CDR2: SGHVS, FQNEAQ. Here the CDR3 reads CASSLAEQRPQHF. The CDR3 DNA reads as TGTGCCAGCAGCTTGGCCGAACAGAGACCCCAGCATTTT.

V and J are TRBV5-6 and TRBJ2-6; tentatively, D is TRBD1 (6 bases). Between the trimmed V and J ends, which lost 4 bases and 0 bases, there was a span of 14 bases. The CDR3 extends over 17 amino acids. Germline V CDR1 and CDR2: SGHDT, YYEEEE. CDR3 bases: TGTGCCAGCAGCAGGGGACAAATAATCTCTGGGGCCAACGTCCTGACTTTC. The encoded protein is CASSRGQIISGANVLTF.